The next 32 T cell receptor beta chains were all read from a single sample in a study of shared clonotypes between healthy human individuals. CD45RO-negative, CCR7-positively selected cells formed the naive CD8 fraction, excluding terminally differentiated effector memory CD45RA+ cells. Assay: immunoSEQ multiplex PCR; the TCRdb copy retains only in-frame clones and omits some. Of about 2.1 million clones in the sample, around 93% were seen once. The sequenced material came from naive CD8+ T cells from PBMCs. These receptors all come from a man younger than 30 in good health. Some clones in this sample may be carry-over from other donors' samples.

The chain combines TRBV15 with TRBJ2-1; no definite D call. CDR3 length equals 15 residues. CDR1 LNHNV and CDR2 YYDKDF come from the germline V gene (reference sequence). Trimming took off 0 bases at V and 3 bases at J, with 9 bases between the two ends. CDR3 DNA sequence: TGTGCCACCAGCAGAGATCCCGTACTCTACAATGAGCAGTTCTTC. It specifies CATSRDPVLYNEQFF.

The chain couples TRBV4-1 to TRBJ2-2; D remains ambiguous. Trimming stripped 2 bases from V and 7 bases from J, with 11 bases between. Germline V lookup: CDR1 MGHRA, CDR2 YSYEKL. The CDR3 runs to 14 residues. CDR3 protein: CASSQSVVVGELFF. CDR3 bases: TGCGCCAGCAGCCAAAGTGTGGTTGTCGGGGAGCTGTTTTTT.

V usage is TRBV21-1 and J usage is TRBJ2-7; TRBD1 is taken as the D call from the table, unchecked against the DNA. TRBV21-1 is recorded as a pseudogene. This CDR3 is built from 15 residues. The CDR3 is CASSVDRGLLHEQYF. As DNA, the CDR3 is TGTGCCAGCTCCGTGGACAGGGGATTACTCCACGAGCAGTACTTC.

The chain links TRBV19 to TRBJ1-1; possibly TRBD1 for D (5 bases). The germline V and J ends were trimmed by 1 base and 4 bases, with 16 bases remaining between them. Germline V CDR1 and CDR2: LNHDA, SQIVND (reference sequence). CDR3 length: 16 residues. CDR3 nucleotide sequence: TGTGCCAGTAGTATAGGCGGGGGGTCTGGGACCACTGAAGCTTTCTTT. Amino acid sequence: CASSIGGGSGTTEAFF.

The chain employs TRBV14 and TRBJ1-3; D possibly corresponds to TRBD1 (5 bases). V was pared by 6 bases and J by 4 bases, with 22 bases between. The CDR3 contains 17 residues. In germline, CDR1 is SGHDN, CDR2 FVKESK. DNA of the CDR3: TGTGCCAGCAGTGGACTTCTCTCTCTCCGGGACGGAAACACCATATATTTT. As protein: CASSGLLSLRDGNTIYF.

Remarks on this clone: Other nucleotide sequences from this sample produce the same CDR3. This chain uses TRBV11-3 with TRBJ2-1; D is undetermined. CDR3 length: 13 residues. Between the trimmed V and J ends, which lost 5 bases and 3 bases, there was a span of 8 bases. Germline V gene data show CDR1 as SGHNT and CDR2 as YENEEA. CDR3 amino acids: CASSPDRYNEQFF. For the CDR3, the DNA is TGTGCCAGCAGCCCCGACCGCTACAATGAGCAGTTCTTC.

To note about this clone: Additional DNA sequences in this sample encode the identical CDR3. CDR3 loop: CASSLYGGDTEAFF. CDR3 bases: TGTGCCAGCAGTTTATATGGGGGAGACACTGAAGCTTTCTTT. The chain couples TRBV27 to TRBJ1-1; a possible D gene is TRBD1 (5 bases). Germline V gene lookup returns CDR1 MNHEY and CDR2 SMNVEV (reference sequence). The CDR3 length is 14 residues. V lost 1 base to trimming and J lost 3 bases, with 9 bases between them.

This chain links TRBV6-4 with TRBJ2-2; a possible D gene is TRBD2 (5 bases). Germline-derived CDR1 and CDR2 are MRHNA and SNTAGT. The ends were cut back, 2 bases at V and 7 bases at J, with 11 bases in the middle. The length of the CDR3 is 14 residues. CDR3 protein: CASSDTSHRGELFF. The CDR3 bases are TGTGCCAGCAGTGACACTAGTCATCGCGGGGAGCTGTTTTTT.

The chain joins TRBV4-3 to TRBJ2-7; possible D gene TRBD2, 6 bases. This CDR3 contains 15 residues. V lost 2 bases and J 0 bases, leaving 11 bases between the germline ends. Germline CDR1 reads LGHNA; CDR2 reads YSLEER. The CDR3 DNA sequence: TGCGCCAGCAGCCAACTATTGGACTACTCCTACGAGCAGTACTTC. It is translated as CASSQLLDYSYEQYF.

This clone showed up just once. The J gene is TRBJ2-1, the V gene TRBV9; D uncertain. The CDR3 extends over 12 amino acids. Germline V lookup: CDR1 SGDLS, CDR2 YYNGEE. Deletions cut 5 bases from V and 7 bases from J, with 10 bases between. CDR3 nucleotide sequence: TGTGCCAGCAGGGGCACAACTAATGAGCAGTTCTTC. This translates into CASRGTTNEQFF.

V and J are TRBV7-2 and TRBJ2-1, with D unresolved. CDR3 length: 13 residues. Deletions cut 4 bases from V and 4 bases from J, with 8 bases between. Germline CDR1 reads SGHTA; CDR2 reads FQGNSA. The CDR3 coding sequence is TGTGCCAGCAGCTCAAAGACGTACAATGAGCAGTTCTTC. Protein: CASSSKTYNEQFF.

This chain connects TRBV4-3 to TRBJ2-3; 12 bases are a match to TRBD2. CDR3 length equals 16 residues. V shed 2 bases and J 2 bases; nucleotides not matched to a gene: 2. Per the germline V gene, CDR1 is LGHNA and CDR2 is YSLEER. CDR3: CASSQRLAGVTDTQYF. CDR3 DNA: TGCGCCAGCAGCCAAAGACTAGCGGGGGTCACAGATACGCAGTATTTT.

This sequence joins TRBV12-2 and TRBJ2-1; the table assigns TRBD2, which was not confirmed against the DNA. TRBV12-2 is reported as a pseudogene. The CDR3 consists of 17 residues. This chain's CDR3 is CASRLLAGGTSDNEQFF. In DNA form, the CDR3 reads TGTGCAAGTCGCTTACTAGCGGGAGGGACCTCCGACAATGAGCAGTTCTTC.

J is TRBJ2-7 and V is TRBV6-5, with D possibly TRBD2 on 7 matching bases. V lost 10 bases and J 4 bases, leaving 17 bases between the germline ends. Germline V lookup: CDR1 MNHEY, CDR2 SVGAGI. The CDR3 consists of 13 residues. CDR3 nucleotide sequence: TGTGCCACCCTAGGGGGGGACTTTTACGAGCAGTACTTC. Translating gives CATLGGDFYEQYF.

V gene TRBV7-3 combines with J gene TRBJ2-1; possibly TRBD1 or TRBD2 for D (5 bases each). This CDR3 region has 16 residues. The V gene lost 5 bases and the J gene lost 2 bases, with 16 bases spanning the gap. The germline V gene encodes CDR1 SGHTA and CDR2 FQGTGA. CDR3 amino acids: CASSLTGAGPYNEQFF. The CDR3 DNA sequence: TGTGCCAGCAGCCTCACCGGGGCCGGCCCCTACAATGAGCAGTTCTTC.

This clone was observed a single time. The chain combines TRBV27 with TRBJ1-5; 9 nucleotides agree with TRBD1. The V gene end was trimmed by 5 bases and the J gene end by 6 bases; junction bases not matched to a gene: 8. Germline CDR1 and CDR2: MNHEY and SMNVEV (reference sequence). This CDR3 spans 15 amino acids. CDR3 DNA: TGTGCCAGCAGTGGACAGGGGAAGGCGGGTCAGCCCCAGCATTTT. Encoded protein: CASSGQGKAGQPQHF.

The CDR3 DNA is TGTGCCAGCAGCCCGGGACCCGGAGGTGGCTACACCTTC. Translated, it gives CASSPGPGGGYTF. The rearrangement uses TRBV27 and TRBJ1-2; D may be TRBD1 (5 bases). Germline V CDR1 and CDR2: MNHEY, SMNVEV (reference sequence). The CDR3 consists of 13 residues. V was clipped by 6 bases and J by 7 bases, with 15 bases between them.

The chain has TRBV7-8 and TRBJ1-1; D is perhaps TRBD1 (6 bases). CDR3 length: 17 residues. Germline V gene sequence: CDR1 SGHVS, CDR2 FQNEAQ. The V and J ends lost 3 bases and 3 bases respectively, with 20 bases between them. The CDR3 loop reads CASSFPPEKGVDTEAFF. CDR3 DNA: TGTGCCAGCAGCTTCCCTCCCGAGAAGGGGGTGGACACTGAAGCTTTCTTT.

J is TRBJ2-3 and V is TRBV19, with D possibly being TRBD1 or TRBD2 (5 bases each). Germline V gene sequence: CDR1 LNHDA, CDR2 SQIVND (reference sequence). The CDR3 loop spans 15 amino acids. V lost 3 bases, J lost 2 bases, and 12 bases lay in between. CDR3 nucleotides: TGTGCCAGTAGTATTCTGGGGGTCAACACAGATACGCAGTATTTT. Translated: CASSILGVNTDTQYF. The full variable domain, rest sourced from reference TRBV19 and TRBJ2-3, is DGGITQSPKYLFRKEGQNVTLSCEQNLNHDAMYWYRQDPGQGLRLIYYSQIVNDFQKGDIAEGYSVSREKKESFPLTVTSAQKNPTAFYLCASSILGVNTDTQYFGPGTRLTVL.

The J gene is TRBJ2-1, the V gene TRBV28; TRBD2 aligns across 9 bases. This CDR3 is built from 13 residues. The trim removed 8 bases at V and 9 bases at J, leaving 8 bases unmatched. Germline V gives CDR1 MDHEN, CDR2 SYDVKM. CDR3 bases: TGTGCCAGCTGTAGCGGGAGTTGGGGTGAGCAGTTCTTC. It is translated as CASCSGSWGEQFF.

A word on this clone: This CDR3 is also generated by other DNA sequences in the sample. This chain joins TRBV29-1 and TRBJ1-1, with D perhaps TRBD1 (6 bases). Germline V lookup: CDR1 SQVTM, CDR2 ANQGSEA. The ends were cut back, 7 bases at V and 1 base at J, with 10 bases in the middle. CDR3 length: 12 residues. CDR3 region: CSATGPNTEAFF. In DNA, the CDR3 is TGCAGCGCTACAGGGCCGAACACTGAAGCTTTCTTT.

The chain has TRBV27 and TRBJ1-1; D uncertain. From germline, CDR1 is MNHEY and CDR2 SMNVEV (reference sequence). There are 14 residues in the CDR3. Trimming removed 4 bases from V and 0 bases from J, with 9 bases in between. The CDR3 protein is CASSSFTLNTEAFF. CDR3 DNA sequence: TGTGCCAGCAGTTCCTTTACACTGAACACTGAAGCTTTCTTT.

CDR3 DNA sequence: TGTGCCAGTAGTATTCGAGCGGGACCATACACCGGGGAGCTGTTTTTT. Translation: CASSIRAGPYTGELFF. The rearrangement joins TRBV19 to TRBJ2-2; 7 nucleotides match TRBD2. The CDR3 spans 16 residues. J lost 3 bases, V lost 3 bases, and 7 bases had no gene match. Germline CDR1 is LNHDA and CDR2 is SQIVND (reference sequence).

The chain joins TRBV28 to TRBJ2-1, with D tentatively TRBD1 (5 bases). CDR3 length: 13 residues. V was shortened by 2 bases and J by 10 bases, with 12 bases between the two germline ends. Per germline, CDR1 MDHEN and CDR2 SYDVKM. This CDR3 is CASSLVQGEEQFF. The CDR3 DNA reads as TGTGCCAGCAGTTTAGTCCAGGGCGAAGAGCAGTTCTTC.

Comment on this clone: Other DNA sequences of this sample code for an identical CDR3. The gene calls are TRBV6-6 and TRBJ1-3; D not resolved. The germline CDR1 and CDR2 sequences are MNHNY and SVGAGI (reference sequence). Trimming removed 1 base from V and 0 bases from J, with 4 bases in between. The CDR3 has 14 amino acids. The CDR3 DNA is TGTGCCAGCAGTTACTTGGGCTCTGGAAACACCATATATTTT. Encoded protein: CASSYLGSGNTIYF.

The chain carries TRBV4-3 and TRBJ2-5; maybe TRBD1 (5 bases). Germline V gives CDR1 LGHNA, CDR2 YSLEER. The CDR3 consists of 16 residues. V lost 0 bases and J lost 1, with 12 bases in between. The CDR3 region is CASSQDKWGLQETQYF. CDR3 nucleotide sequence: TGCGCCAGCAGCCAAGATAAATGGGGCCTCCAAGAGACCCAGTACTTC.

V usage is TRBV28 and J usage is TRBJ2-3; D is perhaps TRBD1 (7 bases). Germline V gene lookup returns CDR1 MDHEN and CDR2 SYDVKM. V was shortened by 3 bases and J by 5 bases, with 24 bases between the two germline ends. The CDR3 spans 18 residues. CDR3 amino acids: CASSLEGAGLTVEDTQYF. The CDR3 coding sequence is TGTGCCAGCAGTTTGGAGGGGGCGGGCCTCACGGTGGAAGATACGCAGTATTTT.

This chain links TRBV7-2 with TRBJ2-5, with D possibly being TRBD2 (5 bases). The CDR3 is 16 residues long. V shed 0 bases and J shed 1 base, with 12 bases lying between them. Germline assignment: CDR1 SGHTA and CDR2 FQGNSA. DNA for the CDR3: TGTGCCAGCAGCTTAGCTCTAGCCCTAGGCCAAGAGACCCAGTACTTC. Translated, it gives CASSLALALGQETQYF.

This rearrangement joins TRBV6-1 to TRBJ1-2; 7 bases line up with TRBD1. The CDR3 extends over 13 amino acids. V was clipped by 2 bases and J by 8 bases; unmatched bases: 5. From germline, CDR1 is MNHNS and CDR2 SASEGT. The CDR3 nucleotides are TGTGCCAGCAGTGAAAGAGGGGGCCGCGGCTACACCTTC. This encodes CASSERGGRGYTF.

The chain joins TRBV4-2 to TRBJ2-2; D possibly corresponds to TRBD1 (6 bases). Trimming took off 4 bases at V and 2 bases at J, with 17 bases between the two ends. The CDR3 is 17 amino acids. Germline V lookup: CDR1 LGHNA, CDR2 YNFKEQ. CDR3 sequence (DNA): TGTGCCAGCAGCCCTATATTGACAGGAGGTAACACCGGGGAGCTGTTTTTT. Its translation: CASSPILTGGNTGELFF.

This clone appeared a single time. V usage is TRBV28 and J usage is TRBJ2-1; D perhaps matches TRBD2 (6 bases). Germline assignment: CDR1 MDHEN and CDR2 SYDVKM. This CDR3 has 15 amino acids. V lost 2 bases and J lost 2, with 10 bases in between. The CDR3 DNA reads TGTGCCAGCAGTTTAGGCGGGAATACCTACAATGAGCAGTTCTTC. Amino acid sequence: CASSLGGNTYNEQFF.

CDR3: CASSRGQDYGYTF. The CDR3, as DNA: TGCGCCAGCAGCAGGGGACAGGATTATGGCTACACCTTC. This chain uses TRBV5-1 with TRBJ1-2, with TRBD1 matching over 8 bases. J was trimmed by 5 bases and V by 4 bases; bases with no gene match: 4. The CDR3 sequence is 13 residues long. The germline CDR1 and CDR2 sequences are SGHRS and YFSETQ. The whole variable domain, filled in from reference TRBV5-1 and TRBJ1-2, reads KAGVTQTPRYLIKTRGQQVTLSCSPISGHRSVSWYQQTPGQGLQFLFEYFSETQRNKGNFPGRFSGRQFSNSRSEMNVSTLELGDSALYLCASSRGQDYGYTFGSGTRLTVV.